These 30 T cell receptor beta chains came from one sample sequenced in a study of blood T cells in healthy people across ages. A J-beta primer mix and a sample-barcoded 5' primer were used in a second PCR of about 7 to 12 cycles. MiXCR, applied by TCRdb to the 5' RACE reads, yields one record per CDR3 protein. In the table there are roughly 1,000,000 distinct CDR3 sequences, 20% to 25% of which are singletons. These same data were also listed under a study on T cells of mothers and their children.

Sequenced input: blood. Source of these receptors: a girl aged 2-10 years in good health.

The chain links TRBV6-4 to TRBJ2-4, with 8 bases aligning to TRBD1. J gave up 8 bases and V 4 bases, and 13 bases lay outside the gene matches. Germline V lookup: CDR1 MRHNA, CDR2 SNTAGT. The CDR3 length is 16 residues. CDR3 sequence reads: CASSALLQGAGDIQYF. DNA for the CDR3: TGTGCCAGCAGTGCCTTACTTCAGGGGGCTGGGGACATTCAGTACTTC.

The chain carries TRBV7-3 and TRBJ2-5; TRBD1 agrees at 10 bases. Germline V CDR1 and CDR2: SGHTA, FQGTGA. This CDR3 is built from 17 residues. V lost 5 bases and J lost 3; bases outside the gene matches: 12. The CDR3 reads CASSPKGGTGEKETQYF. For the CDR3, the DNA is TGTGCCAGCAGCCCGAAAGGGGGGACAGGGGAAAAAGAGACCCAGTACTTC.

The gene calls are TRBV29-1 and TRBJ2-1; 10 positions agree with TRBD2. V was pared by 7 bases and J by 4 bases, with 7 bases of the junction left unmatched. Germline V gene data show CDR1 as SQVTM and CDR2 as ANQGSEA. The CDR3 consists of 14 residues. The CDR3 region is CSAVAGGAYNEQFF. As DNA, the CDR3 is TGCAGCGCAGTAGCGGGGGGCGCATACAATGAGCAGTTCTTC.

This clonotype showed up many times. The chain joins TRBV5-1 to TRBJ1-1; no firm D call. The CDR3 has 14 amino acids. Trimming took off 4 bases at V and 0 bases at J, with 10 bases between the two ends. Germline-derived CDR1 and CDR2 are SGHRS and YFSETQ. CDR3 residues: CASSPPNMNTEAFF. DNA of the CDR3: TGCGCCAGCAGCCCCCCTAACATGAACACTGAAGCTTTCTTT.

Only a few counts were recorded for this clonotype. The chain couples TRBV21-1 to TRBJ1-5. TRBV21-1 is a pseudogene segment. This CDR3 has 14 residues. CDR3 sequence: CASSIPSSNQPQHF. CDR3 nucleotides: TGTGCCAGCAGCATTCCCTCCTCAAATCAGCCCCAGCATTTT.

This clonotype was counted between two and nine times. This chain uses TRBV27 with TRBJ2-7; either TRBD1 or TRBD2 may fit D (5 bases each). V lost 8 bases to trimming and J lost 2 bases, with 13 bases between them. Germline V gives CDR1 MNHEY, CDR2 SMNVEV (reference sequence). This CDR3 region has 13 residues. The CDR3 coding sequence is TGTGCCAGCCATGGTGGGGGTCCCTACGAGCAGTACTTC. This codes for CASHGGGPYEQYF.

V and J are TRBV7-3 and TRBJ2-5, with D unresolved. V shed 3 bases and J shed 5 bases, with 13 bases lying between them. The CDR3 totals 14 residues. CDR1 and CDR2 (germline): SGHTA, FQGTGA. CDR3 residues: CASSFLPGLETQYF. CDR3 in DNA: TGTGCCAGCAGCTTTCTCCCAGGTCTGGAGACCCAGTACTTC.

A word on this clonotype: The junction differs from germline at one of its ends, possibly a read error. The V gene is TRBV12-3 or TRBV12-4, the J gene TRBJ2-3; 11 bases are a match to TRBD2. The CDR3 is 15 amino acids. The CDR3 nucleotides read TGTGCCAGCAAATTTAGCGGGGGGGCCGCAGATGCGCAGTATTTT. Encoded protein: CASKFSGGAADAQYF.

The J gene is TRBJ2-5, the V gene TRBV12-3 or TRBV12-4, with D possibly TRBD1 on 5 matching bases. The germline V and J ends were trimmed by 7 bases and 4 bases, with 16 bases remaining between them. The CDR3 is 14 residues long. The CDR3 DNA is TGTGCCAGCAACACCCAGGGCTTTCCAGAGACCCAGTACTTC. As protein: CASNTQGFPETQYF.

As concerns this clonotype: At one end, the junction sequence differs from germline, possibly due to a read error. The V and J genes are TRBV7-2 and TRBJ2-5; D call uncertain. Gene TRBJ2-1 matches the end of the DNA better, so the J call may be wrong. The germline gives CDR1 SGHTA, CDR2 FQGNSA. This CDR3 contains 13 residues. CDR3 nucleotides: TGTGCCAGCAGCTTAAAGCCGTACAATGGGCAGTTCTTC. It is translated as CASSLKPYNGQFF.

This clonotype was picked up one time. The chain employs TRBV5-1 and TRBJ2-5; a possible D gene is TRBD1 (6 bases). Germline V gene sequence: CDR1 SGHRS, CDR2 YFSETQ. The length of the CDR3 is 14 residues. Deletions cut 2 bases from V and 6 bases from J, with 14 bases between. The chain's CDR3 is CASSFEGGEKTQYF. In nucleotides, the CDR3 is TGCGCCAGCAGCTTCGAAGGGGGAGAAAAGACCCAGTACTTC.

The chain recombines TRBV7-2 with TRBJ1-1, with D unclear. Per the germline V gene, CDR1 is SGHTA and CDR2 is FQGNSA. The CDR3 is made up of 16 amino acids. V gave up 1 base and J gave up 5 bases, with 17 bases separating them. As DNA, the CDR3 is TGTGCCAGCAGCTTAGGGAGTAGGGCGCTAGTTACTGAAGCTTTCTTT. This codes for CASSLGSRALVTEAFF. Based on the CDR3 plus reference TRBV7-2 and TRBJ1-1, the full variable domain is GAGVSQSPSNKVTEKGKDVELRCDPISGHTALYWYRQSLGQGLEFLIYFQGNSAPDKSGLPSDRFSAERTGGSVSTLTIQRTQQEDSAVYLCASSLGSRALVTEAFFGQGTRLTVV.

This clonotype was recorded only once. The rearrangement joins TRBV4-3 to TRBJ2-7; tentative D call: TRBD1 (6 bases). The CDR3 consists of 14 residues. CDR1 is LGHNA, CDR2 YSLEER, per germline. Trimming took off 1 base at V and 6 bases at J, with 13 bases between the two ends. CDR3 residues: CASSQGQGRCEQYF. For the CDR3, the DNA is TGCGCCAGCAGCCAAGGGCAGGGGCGGTGCGAGCAGTACTTC.

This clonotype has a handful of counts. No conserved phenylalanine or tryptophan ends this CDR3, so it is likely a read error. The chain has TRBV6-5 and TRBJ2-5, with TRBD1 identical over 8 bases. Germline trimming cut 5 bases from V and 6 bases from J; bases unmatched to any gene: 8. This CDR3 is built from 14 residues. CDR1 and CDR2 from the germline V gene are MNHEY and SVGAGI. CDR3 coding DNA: TGTGCCAGCAGTAAGCCAGGGGGCGGGAAGACCCAGTACATC. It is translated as CASSKPGGGKTQYI.

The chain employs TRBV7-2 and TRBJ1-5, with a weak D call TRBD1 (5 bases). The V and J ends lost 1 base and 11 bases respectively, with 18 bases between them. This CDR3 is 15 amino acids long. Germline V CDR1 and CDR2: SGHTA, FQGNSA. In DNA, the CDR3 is TGTGCCAGCAGCTTAGTGAGTGGGGACCGTACTTCCCAGCATTTT. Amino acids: CASSLVSGDRTSQHF.

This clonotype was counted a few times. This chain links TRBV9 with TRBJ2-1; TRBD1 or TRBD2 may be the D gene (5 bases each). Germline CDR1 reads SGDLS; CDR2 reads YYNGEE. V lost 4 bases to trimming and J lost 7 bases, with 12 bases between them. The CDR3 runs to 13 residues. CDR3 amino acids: CASSQAWGNEQFF. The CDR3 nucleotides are TGTGCCAGCAGCCAAGCGTGGGGGAATGAGCAGTTCTTC.

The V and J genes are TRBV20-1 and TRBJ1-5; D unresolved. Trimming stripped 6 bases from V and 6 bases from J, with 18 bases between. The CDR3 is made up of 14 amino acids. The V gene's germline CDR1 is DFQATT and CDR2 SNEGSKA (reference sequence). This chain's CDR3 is CSAEKGQAGQPQHF. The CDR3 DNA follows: TGCAGTGCCGAGAAGGGCCAAGCAGGTCAGCCCCAGCATTTT.

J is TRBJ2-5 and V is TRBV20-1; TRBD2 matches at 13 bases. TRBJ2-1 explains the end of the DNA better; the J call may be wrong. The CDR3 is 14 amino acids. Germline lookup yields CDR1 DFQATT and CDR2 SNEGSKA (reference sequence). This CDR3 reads CSAVGLAGSDEQFF. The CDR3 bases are TGCAGTGCCGTGGGACTAGCGGGAAGCGATGAGCAGTTCTTC.

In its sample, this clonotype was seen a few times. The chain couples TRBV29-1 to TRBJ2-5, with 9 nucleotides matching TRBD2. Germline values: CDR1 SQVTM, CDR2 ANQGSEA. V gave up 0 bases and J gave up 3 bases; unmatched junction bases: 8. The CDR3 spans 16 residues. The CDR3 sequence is CSVEDRSGGEEETQYF. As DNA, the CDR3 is TGCAGCGTTGAAGATCGTAGCGGGGGCGAAGAAGAGACCCAGTACTTC.

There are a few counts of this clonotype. This CDR3 is CASSQVFGATQYF. The CDR3 DNA reads TGTGCCAGCAGCCAAGTTTTCGGAGCGACCCAGTACTTC. This chain uses TRBV14 with TRBJ2-5; D ambiguous. Germline CDR1 is SGHDN and CDR2 is FVKESK. The ends were cut back, 1 base at V and 7 bases at J, with 10 bases in the middle. CDR3 length: 13 residues.

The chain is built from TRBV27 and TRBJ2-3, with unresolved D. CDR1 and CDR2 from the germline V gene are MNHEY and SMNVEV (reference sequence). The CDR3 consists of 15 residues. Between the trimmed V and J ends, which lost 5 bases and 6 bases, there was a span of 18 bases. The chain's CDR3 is CASSPQHHWADTQYF. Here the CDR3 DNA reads TGTGCCAGCAGTCCACAGCACCATTGGGCGGATACGCAGTATTTT.

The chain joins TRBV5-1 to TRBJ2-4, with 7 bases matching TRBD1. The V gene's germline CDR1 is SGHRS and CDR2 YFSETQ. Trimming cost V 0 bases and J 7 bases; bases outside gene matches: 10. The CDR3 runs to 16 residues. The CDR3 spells CASSLEPATGHNIQYF. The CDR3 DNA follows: TGCGCCAGCAGCTTGGAGCCCGCGACAGGGCATAACATTCAGTACTTC.

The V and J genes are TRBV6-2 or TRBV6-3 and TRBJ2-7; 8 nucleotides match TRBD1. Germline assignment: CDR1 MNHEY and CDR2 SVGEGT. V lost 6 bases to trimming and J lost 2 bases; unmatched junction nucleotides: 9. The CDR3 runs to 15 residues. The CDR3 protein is CASSHRDRQTYEQYF. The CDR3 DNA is TGTGCCAGCAGCCACCGGGACAGGCAGACCTACGAGCAGTACTTC.

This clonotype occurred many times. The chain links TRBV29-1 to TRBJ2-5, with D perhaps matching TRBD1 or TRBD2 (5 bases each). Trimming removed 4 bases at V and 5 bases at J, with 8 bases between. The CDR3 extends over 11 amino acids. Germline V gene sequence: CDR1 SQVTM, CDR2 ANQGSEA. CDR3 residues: CSVAGGETQYF. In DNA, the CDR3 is TGCAGCGTTGCTGGGGGTGAGACCCAGTACTTC.

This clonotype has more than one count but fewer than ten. The CDR3 nucleotides read TGCAGTGCTAGAGATTTGGCTAGCGGGTCCTACGAGCAGTACTTC. This encodes CSARDLASGSYEQYF. The chain employs TRBV20-1 and TRBJ2-7; the match to TRBD2 covers 8 bases. CDR1 and CDR2 (germline): DFQATT, SNEGSKA (reference sequence). With 0 bases clipped from V and 1 base from J, the junction kept 5 bases outside the gene matches. The CDR3 has 15 amino acids.

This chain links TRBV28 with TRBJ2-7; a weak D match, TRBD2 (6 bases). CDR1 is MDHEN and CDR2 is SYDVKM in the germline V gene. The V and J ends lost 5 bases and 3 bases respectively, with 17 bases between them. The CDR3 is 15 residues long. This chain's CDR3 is CASSPTPGGGYEQYF. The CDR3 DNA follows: TGTGCCAGCAGTCCGACGCCCGGGGGAGGCTACGAGCAGTACTTC.

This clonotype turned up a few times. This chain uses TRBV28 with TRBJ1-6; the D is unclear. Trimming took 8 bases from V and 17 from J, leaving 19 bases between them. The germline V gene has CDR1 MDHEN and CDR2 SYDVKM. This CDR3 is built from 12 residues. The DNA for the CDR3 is TGTGCCAGCGGTACTCTGGACTTATCATTCCACTTT. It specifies CASGTLDLSFHF.

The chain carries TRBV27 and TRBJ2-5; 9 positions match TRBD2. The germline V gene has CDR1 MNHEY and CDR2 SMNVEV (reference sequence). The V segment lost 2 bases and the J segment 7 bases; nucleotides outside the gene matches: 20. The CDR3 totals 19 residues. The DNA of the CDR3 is TGTGCCAGCAGTTTAAGGGCGTCTAGCGGGATTTCGACGCGGGGGACCCAGTACTTC. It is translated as CASSLRASSGISTRGTQYF.

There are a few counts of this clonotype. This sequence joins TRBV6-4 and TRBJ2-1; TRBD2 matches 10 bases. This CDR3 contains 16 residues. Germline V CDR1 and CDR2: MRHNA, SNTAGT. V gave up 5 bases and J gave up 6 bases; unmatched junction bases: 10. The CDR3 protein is CASSRSGTSDTNEQFF. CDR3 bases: TGTGCCAGCAGTAGGTCCGGGACTAGCGACACCAATGAGCAGTTCTTC.

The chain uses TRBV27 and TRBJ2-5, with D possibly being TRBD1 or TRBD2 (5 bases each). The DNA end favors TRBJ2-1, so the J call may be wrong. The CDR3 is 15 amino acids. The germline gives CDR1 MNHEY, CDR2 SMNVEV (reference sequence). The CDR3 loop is CASSRDLNILNEQFF. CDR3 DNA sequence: TGTGCCAGCAGCCGGGACCTCAATATCCTCAATGAGCAGTTCTTC.